This T cell receptor beta chain was obtained from a study of blood T cell repertoires in COVID-19. Study-level information: Donors in the United States, Italy and Spain gave samples during acute or convalescent COVID-19. The analysed material was cDNA or gDNA that came from T cells, B-cell-depleted T cells, or PBMCs.

Germline V gene sequence: CDR1 MDHEN, CDR2 SYDVKM. The CDR3 covers 14 residues. V was pared by 5 bases and J by 2 bases, with 6 bases of the junction left unmatched. Per the original methods: Reference gene primer amplification in the assay estimated nucleated cell counts. The protocol was immunoSEQ multiplex PCR, while the TCRdb copy is restricted to in-frame clones and leaves out a portion. The DNA was the basis for D and trimming; V, J and clone size are from that table. The sample yields 250,000 or so clones, approximately 90% seen once. The sequenced sample consisted of peripheral blood. The rearrangement uses TRBV28 and TRBJ2-7; 7 bases fit TRBD2. The receptor was derived from a woman in her thirties or forties who had recovered from COVID-19. Here the CDR3 DNA reads TGTGCCAGCAGTACATCCGGGACTACCTACGAGCAGTACTTC. The encoded protein is CASSTSGTTYEQYF. Variable domain in full (rest from reference TRBV28 and TRBJ2-7): DVKVTQSSRYLVKRTGEKVFLECVQDMDHENMFWYRQDPGLGLRLIYFSYDVKMKEKGDIPEGYSVSREKKERFSLILESASTNQTSMYLCASSTSGTTYEQYFGPGTRLTVT.